This T cell receptor (beta chain) stems from a study of glioma-infiltrating T cells. Using RNA template, CDR3s of TCR alpha and beta were amplified with iRepertoire arm-PCR. Input was roughly 85-450 ng of tissue mRNA or PBMC total RNA. Using its own MiXCR run on the multiplex PCR reads, TCRdb lists one record per CDR3 protein. Of about 89,000 distinct CDR3 sequences in the sample, about 25% were seen once. As for this clonotype: Its antigen is as yet unknown.

The ends lost 2 bases at V and 7 bases at J; junction bases unmatched: 7. The CDR3 sequence is 15 residues long. Study findings and constraints: Only very few CDR3 sequences appeared in both tissue and blood. Above-expected tissue-blood divergence occurred in all gliomas, most in low-grade ones.

The TCR was taken from a human donor with low-grade glioma or glioblastoma, undergoing nonglioma brain surgery, or in good health (not recorded which). Material for sequencing was glioma tissue, nonneoplastic brain tissue, or PBMCs (not recorded which). This chain links TRBV12-3 or TRBV12-4 with TRBJ2-7; 11 nucleotides agree with TRBD2. Here the CDR3 DNA reads TGTGCCAGCAGTTTAAGGACTAGCGGGTCGAAAGAGCAGTACTTC. Translating it yields CASSLRTSGSKEQYF.